Following are 25 T cell receptor beta chains from one sample sequenced in a study of spatial heterogeneity in lung cancer. TCRdb passed the 5' RACE reads through MiXCR, listing each CDR3 protein once. Of just under 95,000 distinct CDR3 sequences in the sample, about 12% were seen once. Time point noted: sample taken at primary tumor resection. The sample consisted of PBMCs, taken at surgery. The receptor source for this set is a male donor with early-stage non-small cell lung cancer.

The chain combines TRBV12-3 or TRBV12-4 with TRBJ2-1; no clear D. V lost 5 bases and J lost 8, with 10 bases in between. The CDR3 has 12 residues. The CDR3 is CASSTVVYEQFF. The CDR3 DNA reads TGTGCCAGCAGTACGGTAGTGTATGAGCAGTTCTTC.

This clonotype has only a few counts. The rearrangement uses TRBV7-2 and TRBJ2-2; tentative D call: TRBD1 (6 bases). Per germline, CDR1 SGHTA and CDR2 FQGNSA. This CDR3 has 14 amino acids. The germline V and J ends were trimmed by 4 bases and 7 bases, with 13 bases remaining between them. The CDR3 DNA reads TGTGCCAGCAGCTCGACAGGCAGGGGCGGGGAGCTGTTTTTT. Translated, it gives CASSSTGRGGELFF.

The CDR3 bases are TGCAGCGTTGAGTTTGGAGGGGTTGGAAGAACCGGGGAGCTGTTTTTT. Translating gives CSVEFGGVGRTGELFF. V gene TRBV29-1 combines with J gene TRBJ2-2; D is possibly TRBD2 (6 bases). Germline V gene lookup returns CDR1 SQVTM and CDR2 ANQGSEA. The V gene lost 3 bases and the J gene lost 5 bases, with 19 bases spanning the gap. This CDR3 region has 16 residues.

This clonotype appeared many times. J is TRBJ2-1 and V is TRBV6-4; D perhaps matches TRBD2 (5 bases). Germline V gene lookup returns CDR1 MRHNA and CDR2 SNTAGT. The CDR3 covers 16 residues. The V end lost 6 bases, the J end lost 0 bases, and 15 bases lay between the germline ends. The CDR3 DNA reads TGTGCCAGCAGGACTGAGAGGACTTACTCCTACAATGAGCAGTTCTTC. Its translation is CASRTERTYSYNEQFF.

In this sample, this clonotype turned up many times. This sequence joins TRBV12-3 or TRBV12-4 and TRBJ1-1; 8 bases line up with TRBD1. J was trimmed by 3 bases and V by 5 bases; bases with no gene match: 8. This CDR3 comprises 15 residues. The CDR3 DNA reads TGTGCCAGCAGTCCACCCGGGACAGGCTACACTGAAGCTTTCTTT. It translates to CASSPPGTGYTEAFF.

This sequence joins TRBV6-6 and TRBJ2-7, with 9 bases fitting TRBD2. The CDR3 is 13 residues long. After removal of 2 bases from V and 7 bases from J, the junction contained 3 bases not matched to a gene. Germline V gives CDR1 MNHNY, CDR2 SVGAGI (reference sequence). This CDR3 reads CASSYAGGWEQYF. The DNA of the CDR3 is TGTGCCAGCAGTTACGCGGGAGGGTGGGAGCAGTACTTC.

Ten or more counts support this clonotype. The CDR3, as DNA: TGTGCCAGCAGCTTAGCTGGATTTTACGAGCAGTACTTC. Amino acids: CASSLAGFYEQYF. V is TRBV7-9 and J is TRBJ2-7, with D unclear. CDR3 length: 13 residues. Germline CDR1 and CDR2: SEHNR and FQNEAQ (reference sequence). Deletions cut 0 bases from V and 4 bases from J, with 7 bases between.

This clonotype was seen repeatedly, ten times or more. This chain connects TRBV4-2 to TRBJ2-1; D possibly corresponds to TRBD2 (6 bases). Germline V gene lookup returns CDR1 LGHNA and CDR2 YNFKEQ. This CDR3 comprises 13 residues. V was trimmed by 6 bases and J by 7 bases, leaving 13 bases between them. The CDR3 protein is CASSSGKGNEQFF. DNA of the CDR3: TGTGCCAGCAGTAGCGGAAAAGGGAATGAGCAGTTCTTC.

This chain uses TRBV7-2 with TRBJ2-3; 8 bases are a match to TRBD1. The CDR3 covers 14 residues. The V and J ends lost 7 bases and 3 bases, in that order; junction bases with no gene match: 6. Germline V gene data show CDR1 as SGHTA and CDR2 as FQGNSA. Here the CDR3 reads CASNPTGVTDTQYF. The CDR3 DNA follows: TGTGCCAGCAACCCGACAGGGGTAACAGATACGCAGTATTTT. Full variable domain (outside the CDR3, taken from reference TRBV7-2 and TRBJ2-3): GAGVSQSPSNKVTEKGKDVELRCDPISGHTALYWYRQSLGQGLEFLIYFQGNSAPDKSGLPSDRFSAERTGGSVSTLTIQRTQQEDSAVYLCASNPTGVTDTQYFGPGTRLTVL.

This clonotype has only a few counts. The CDR3 coding sequence is TGTGCCAGCAGCCAAGACGTGGCGGAGCAGTACTTC. It is translated as CASSQDVAEQYF. The chain carries TRBV4-2 and TRBJ2-7; D is ambiguous. CDR1 LGHNA and CDR2 YNFKEQ come from the germline V gene. The V end lost 0 bases, the J end lost 7 bases, and 7 bases lay between the germline ends. The CDR3 contains 12 residues.

In its sample, this clonotype was seen a few times. The chain links TRBV7-2 to TRBJ1-1; possibly TRBD1 for D (5 bases). The V gene lost 4 bases and the J gene lost 3 bases, with 12 bases spanning the gap. The length of the CDR3 is 14 residues. From germline, CDR1 is SGHTA and CDR2 FQGNSA. CDR3 sequence (DNA): TGTGCCAGCAGCTCAGGGACTTCGTACACTGAAGCTTTCTTT. Protein product: CASSSGTSYTEAFF.

This clonotype was recorded many times. The chain combines TRBV6-5 with TRBJ1-6; possible D gene TRBD1, 5 bases. Germline V CDR1 and CDR2: MNHEY, SVGAGI. V gave up 0 bases and J gave up 10 bases, with 13 bases separating them. The CDR3 has 15 residues. CDR3 amino acids: CASSYSAGSRSPLHF. The CDR3 DNA is TGTGCCAGCAGTTACTCGGCAGGGAGCCGGTCACCCCTCCACTTT.

This clonotype came up a few times. This chain connects TRBV14 to TRBJ2-2, with no clear D. Germline CDR1 and CDR2: SGHDN and FVKESK. V was cut by 2 bases and J by 2 bases, with 6 bases left in between. The CDR3 extends over 14 amino acids. The CDR3 reads CASSQYLNTGELFF. CDR3 bases: TGTGCCAGCAGCCAATACCTCAACACCGGGGAGCTGTTTTTT.

A few counts support this clonotype. The chain recombines TRBV15 with TRBJ1-5; D is ambiguous. This CDR3 has 12 residues. Trimming shortened V by 0 bases and J by 5 bases, and 2 bases separated the two germline ends. The germline V gene encodes CDR1 LNHNV and CDR2 YYDKDF (reference sequence). CDR3 coding DNA: TGTGCCACCAGCAGAGATCATCAGCCCCAGCATTTT. Protein product: CATSRDHQPQHF.

This rearrangement joins TRBV28 to TRBJ2-6; weak D call: TRBD2 (6 bases). Looked up from germline, CDR1 is MDHEN and CDR2 is SYDVKM. There are 16 residues in the CDR3. With 3 bases removed from V and 2 bases from J, the gap between germline ends came to 11 bases. DNA of the CDR3: TGTGCCAGCAGTTTGGGGGGTAACGCTGGGGCCAACGTCCTGACTTTC. Amino acids: CASSLGGNAGANVLTF.

This clonotype has ten or more counts. The chain recombines TRBV28 with TRBJ1-1, with no clear D. Germline V gives CDR1 MDHEN, CDR2 SYDVKM. V gave up 6 bases and J gave up 3 bases, with 20 bases separating them. CDR3 length: 16 residues. The chain's CDR3 is CASSCERPKGDTEAFF. The CDR3 DNA is TGTGCCAGCAGCTGTGAGCGCCCCAAGGGCGACACTGAAGCTTTCTTT.

This clonotype has at least ten counts. The chain employs TRBV9 and TRBJ2-1; D possibly uses TRBD1 or TRBD2 (5 bases each). CDR1 and CDR2 from the germline V gene are SGDLS and YYNGEE. The CDR3 is 14 amino acids. Trimming removed 0 bases from V and 9 bases from J, with 13 bases in between. The CDR3 coding sequence is TGTGCCAGCAGCGTAGCGGGGACGATCGGTGAGCAGTTCTTC. It encodes CASSVAGTIGEQFF.

V is TRBV2 and J is TRBJ1-1, with D maybe TRBD1 (6 bases). The CDR3 length is 15 residues. V was cut by 6 bases and J by 0 bases, with 14 bases left in between. In germline, CDR1 is SNHLY, CDR2 FYNNEI. DNA of the CDR3: TGTGCCAGCAGGGAACAGGGACGGTTGAACACTGAAGCTTTCTTT. It translates to CASREQGRLNTEAFF. Variable domain in full (rest from reference TRBV2 and TRBJ1-1): EPEVTQTPSHQVTQMGQEVILRCVPISNHLYFYWYRQILGQKVEFLVSFYNNEISEKSEIFDDQFSVERPDGSNFTLKIRSTKLEDSAMYFCASREQGRLNTEAFFGQGTRLTVV.

The chain carries TRBV28 and TRBJ2-2, with 7 bases lining up with TRBD1. Trimming took 6 bases from V and 1 from J; bases not matched to a gene: 2. The CDR3 is made up of 14 amino acids. The germline gives CDR1 MDHEN, CDR2 SYDVKM. CDR3 region: CASRRQGNTGELFF. In nucleotides, the CDR3 is TGTGCCAGCAGGCGACAGGGGAACACCGGGGAGCTGTTTTTT. Together with reference TRBV28 and TRBJ2-2, the CDR3 gives the full variable domain: DVKVTQSSRYLVKRTGEKVFLECVQDMDHENMFWYRQDPGLGLRLIYFSYDVKMKEKGDIPEGYSVSREKKERFSLILESASTNQTSMYLCASRRQGNTGELFFGEGSRLTVL.

This clonotype was observed a handful of times. The chain links TRBV7-2 to TRBJ2-5; D is undetermined. Germline-derived CDR1 and CDR2 are SGHTA and FQGNSA. The CDR3 has 13 amino acids. V lost 0 bases, J lost 1 base, and 3 bases lay in between. CDR3 nucleotide sequence: TGTGCCAGCAGCTTAGCCGTCCAAGAGACCCAGTACTTC. Amino acid sequence: CASSLAVQETQYF.

This clonotype appeared a few times. CDR3 amino acids: CASSGRANVLTF. DNA for the CDR3: TGTGCCAGCAGCGGTCGGGCCAACGTCCTGACTTTC. The chain carries TRBV28 and TRBJ2-6; D is unclear. Trimming took 6 bases from V and 5 from J, leaving 5 bases between them. This CDR3 has 12 amino acids. In germline, CDR1 is MDHEN, CDR2 SYDVKM.

The genes are TRBV15 and TRBJ2-3; 8 bases agree with TRBD2. This CDR3 spans 15 amino acids. The junction had 6 bases not matched to a gene; V was cut back by 0 bases and J by 7 bases. The germline CDR1 and CDR2 sequences are LNHNV and YYDKDF (reference sequence). The CDR3 bases are TGTGCCACCAGCAGAGATTCGGGAGGGGTGAATACGCAGTATTTT. This gives the protein CATSRDSGGVNTQYF.

This chain links TRBV7-9 with TRBJ1-1, with unresolved D. V lost 5 bases and J lost 2, with 12 bases in between. In germline, CDR1 is SEHNR, CDR2 FQNEAQ (reference sequence). The CDR3 is made up of 14 amino acids. CDR3 amino acids: CASSHRATNTEAFF. DNA for the CDR3: TGTGCCAGCAGCCACCGGGCCACCAACACTGAAGCTTTCTTT.

The rearrangement uses TRBV12-3 or TRBV12-4 and TRBJ2-5, with 8 bases lining up with TRBD2. The CDR3 is 15 residues long. J was trimmed by 2 bases and V by 5 bases; bases with no gene match: 7. In nucleotides, the CDR3 is TGTGCCAGCAGTCCCTTGGCGGGAGGTCAAGAGACCCAGTACTTC. Translating gives CASSPLAGGQETQYF.

The chain couples TRBV13 to TRBJ2-3, with TRBD2 identical over 7 bases. In germline, CDR1 is PRHDT, CDR2 FYEKMQ (reference sequence). V shed 5 bases, J shed 3 bases, and the junction held 14 bases outside the gene matches. The CDR3 is 17 residues long. Here the CDR3 reads CASSHGTGGSTTDTQYF. CDR3 nucleotides: TGTGCCAGCAGCCATGGGACCGGGGGGAGTACGACAGATACGCAGTATTTT.